Listed below are T cell receptor beta chains from one sample, sequenced in a study of T-cell memory formation after mild COVID-19. TCRdb passed the 5' RACE reads through MiXCR, listing each CDR3 protein once. The data hold approximately 350,000 distinct CDR3 sequences, with around 30% observed a single time. The sample was PBMCs or a T cell subset sorted from them (not recorded which). The receptors were sampled from an adult woman who had mild COVID-19 (a few samples of this study predate the infection). Cell type and time point are not known. Both conserved end residues are part of each CDR3. Fields, in order: clone size, V gene, D gene, J gene, CDR3 DNA, CDR3 protein. The D gene is left open where the match is weak. Some rows have no size entry. The others give once, few or many, or a class for an expanded clone.

>NA|TRBV7-6|NA|TRBJ2-3
TGTGCCAGCAGCCCAGGGCCCGCAGATACGCAGTATTTT
CASSPGPADTQYF
>NA|TRBV7-2|NA|TRBJ2-1
TGTGCCAGCAGCTCCACAGGGCTACCCAACAATGAGCAGTTCTTC
CASSSTGLPNNEQFF
>NA|TRBV6-1|TRBD1|TRBJ1-6
TGTGCCAGCACCTACAGGGGCAAAGGTTCACCCCTCCACTTT
CASTYRGKGSPLHF
>few|TRBV6-4|NA|TRBJ2-3
TGTGCCAGCAAAGGACACAGCACAGATACGCAGTATTTT
CASKGHSTDTQYF
>few|TRBV19|NA|TRBJ2-1
TGTGCCAGTAGTACCGGACTCCTGAGGGCCTACAATGAGCAGTTCTTC
CASSTGLLRAYNEQFF
>NA|TRBV24-1|NA|TRBJ2-1
TGTGCCACCAGTGATGTTGGGGGATACAATGAGCAGTTCTTC
CATSDVGGYNEQFF
>few|TRBV24-1|TRBD2|TRBJ2-1
TGTGCCACCAGTGATTTGGGGACTAGCGGGGAGTCGCCGCGGCAGCAGTTCTTC
CATSDLGTSGESPRQQFF
>few|TRBV7-8|NA|TRBJ1-2
TGTGCCAGCAGCCCAGGGTGGGCACAACACTATGGCTACACCTTC
CASSPGWAQHYGYTF
>NA|TRBV7-8|NA|TRBJ1-5
TGTGCCAGCAGCTTAGGGGCTCTCACCAATCAGCCCCAGCATTTT
CASSLGALTNQPQHF
>NA|TRBV7-8|NA|TRBJ2-7
TGTGCCAGCAGCCCGAAGGGCAGTCCCTACGAGCAGTACTTC
CASSPKGSPYEQYF
>few|TRBV12-3/TRBV12-4|NA|TRBJ1-1
TGTGCCAGCAGTTCCAGGGGCCGCGAACTAGCTTTCTTT
CASSSRGRELAFF
>NA|TRBV18|NA|TRBJ2-1
TGTGCCAGCTCACCGAGGAGGCCTGGTCTTTACAATGAGCAGTTCTTC
CASSPRRPGLYNEQFF
>many|TRBV5-1|NA|TRBJ1-2
TGCGCCAGCAGCTTGGGGCACCGGGACCCCTCTTCTGGGCATTATGGCTACACCTTC
CASSLGHRDPSSGHYGYTF
>few|TRBV5-1|NA|TRBJ2-1
TGCGCCAGCAGCCGCCGGGGAGAGGGAGCGGGTAGTGAGCAGTTCTTC
CASSRRGEGAGSEQFF
>NA|TRBV5-5|NA|TRBJ2-6
TGTGCCAGCAGCATCCCTTGGGCAGCACTCGACTCTGGGGCCAACGTCCTGACTTTC
CASSIPWAALDSGANVLTF
>few|TRBV9|NA|TRBJ2-1
TGTGCCAGCAGCGTAGGGGGTCTCGATGAGCAGTTCTTC
CASSVGGLDEQFF
>few|TRBV2|TRBD2|TRBJ2-5
TGTGCCAGCATCCGGTCGCTAGCGGAGCTCCAAGAGACCCAGTACTTC
CASIRSLAELQETQYF
>NA|TRBV20-1|TRBD1|TRBJ2-1
TGCAGTGCTAGAGGGGGGACAGGGCTAAATGAGCAGTTCTTC
CSARGGTGLNEQFF
>few|TRBV12-3/TRBV12-4|NA|TRBJ2-1
TGTGCCAGCAGCTCGCATAGAAGACAGGCCAACAATGAGCAGTTCTTC
CASSSHRRQANNEQFF
>NA|TRBV27|TRBD1|TRBJ2-5
TGTGCCAGCAGTCCGCTGCCGGGACAGGGGGCTCAGGAGACCCAGTACTTC
CASSPLPGQGAQETQYF
>few|TRBV20-1|NA|TRBJ2-1
TGCAGTGCTAGAAGTCCTGCTAGCAGAATCAATGAGCAGTTCTTC
CSARSPASRINEQFF
>NA|TRBV15|NA|TRBJ1-2
TGTGCCACCAGCAGAGCAGCTGGGACTAACTATGGCTACACCTTC
CATSRAAGTNYGYTF
>NA|TRBV10-3|NA|TRBJ2-1
TGTGCCATCAGTGGGGCGAGTGGGCCGTCCTACAATGAGCAGTTCTTC
CAISGASGPSYNEQFF
>NA|TRBV12-3/TRBV12-4|NA|TRBJ1-2
TGTGCCAGCAGTCCCGACAGCCATAACTATGGCTACACCTTC
CASSPDSHNYGYTF
>few|TRBV2|NA|TRBJ2-3
TGTGCCAGCTCACTCAGGGCAGATACGCAGTATTTT
CASSLRADTQYF
>few|TRBV25-1|NA|TRBJ2-7
TGTGCCAGCACCCGGGACAACTACGAGCAGTACTTC
CASTRDNYEQYF
>NA|TRBV2|NA|TRBJ1-1
TGTGCCAGCAGTGAGTACACGGGGGGAGCTTTCTTT
CASSEYTGGAFF
>few|TRBV24-1|TRBD2|TRBJ2-1
TGTGCCACCGCAACCGGGCTAGCGGGGTACAATGAGCAGTTCTTC
CATATGLAGYNEQFF
>few|TRBV29-1|NA|TRBJ1-1
TGCAGCGTTGGGATAGGCGCGAACACTGAAGCTTTCTTT
CSVGIGANTEAFF
>NA|TRBV7-6|TRBD2|TRBJ2-2
TGTGCCAGCAGCTCCGCCTTAGCGGGAGGGGACACCGGGGAGCTGTTTTTT
CASSSALAGGDTGELFF
>NA|TRBV24-1|TRBD1|TRBJ2-3
TGTGCCACCAGTGATTTCGGGACAGGCACAGATACGCAGTATTTT
CATSDFGTGTDTQYF
>NA|TRBV7-6|NA|TRBJ1-3
TGTGCCAGCAGCCGTGTCGGGACAGGAAACACCATATATTTT
CASSRVGTGNTIYF
>NA|TRBV6-2/TRBV6-3|TRBD2|TRBJ2-1
TGTGCCAGCAGTAGGAGGCGGGGACTAGCGGGAGCTATCAGTGAGCTCAATGAGCAGTTCTTC
CASSRRRGLAGAISELNEQFF
>NA|TRBV9|TRBD2|TRBJ2-7
TGTGCCAGCAGCGTAGCCGCGGGACTAGCGGGGACCTCCTACGAGCAGTACTTC
CASSVAAGLAGTSYEQYF
>NA|TRBV7-9|TRBD1|TRBJ2-1
TGTGCCAGCAGATCTGACAGGGGGCAAGGCAATGAGCAGTTCTTC
CASRSDRGQGNEQFF
>NA|TRBV5-1|NA|TRBJ2-7
TGCGCCAGCAGCTTGGATGCACTAGACTCCTACGAGCAGTACTTC
CASSLDALDSYEQYF
>few|TRBV7-9|NA|TRBJ1-5
TGTGCCAGCAGCTTAGACGCCCCGACACGAATTCATAGCAATCAGCCCCAGCATTTT
CASSLDAPTRIHSNQPQHF
>NA|TRBV6-2/TRBV6-3|TRBD2|TRBJ2-3
TGTGCCAGCAGCCGGTCACTAGCGACTAGCACAGATACGCAGTATTTT
CASSRSLATSTDTQYF
>few|TRBV24-1|NA|TRBJ1-1
TGTGCCACCAGTGATGTGGACCCTCGGGGGGAAGCTTTCTTT
CATSDVDPRGEAFF
>NA|TRBV29-1|TRBD2|TRBJ2-3
TGCAGCGTGCAGCGGGACACAGATACGCAGTATTTT
CSVQRDTDTQYF
>few|TRBV12-3/TRBV12-4|TRBD1|TRBJ2-4
TGTGCCAGCAGTTGGGGACAGATGGCTCAGTACTTC
CASSWGQMAQYF